Sequencing of this TCR beta chain was carried out in a study of blood T cell repertoires in COVID-19 (dated by TCRdb to about 2020). The study in broad terms: The collaborator samples originated in the United States, Italy and Spain and spanned the acute and convalescent phases of COVID-19. The material from the prospective study consisted of cDNA or gDNA derived from T cells, B-cell-depleted T cells, or PBMCs. The dataset comprised deeply sampled blood TCRbeta repertoires from subjects exposed to, actively infected with, or recovered from COVID-19. The repertoires were made available in a free public database intended to serve as a resource for research on the immune response to SARS-CoV-2. Samples came from the ongoing ImmuneRACE study (first 160 participants) plus 1,254 subjects from 6 global collaborators. Nearly every sample came with metadata listing a de-identified subject ID, COVID-19 status, age in years and sex. Where available, HLA class I and class II types were taken from metadata supplied by the sample provider and were not determined by assay-based typing. Paper-wide results and their limitations: The quantity of clinical and demographic metadata differed by source and by participant and was supplied without curation.

The immunoSEQ Assay, a bias-controlled multiplex PCR, was used to amplify TCRbeta CDR3 regions from genomic DNA. The published analysis was carried out like this. Nucleated cell counts per sample were estimated from amplification of reference gene primers within the assay. To quantify the absolute abundance of each unique TCRbeta CDR3 rearrangement, sequence reads were collapsed and filtered. For each sample, productive Simpson clonality was calculated by taking the square root of Simpson's diversity index across productive rearrangements. TCRdb holds this immuneACCESS table with in-frame rearrangements only. Some clones are missing; in checked studies, unresolved V genes explain under half, and the rest has no known cause. The DNA was the basis for D and trimming; V, J and clone size are from that table. This sample is represented by over 100,000 clones; more than 85% of them were singletons. The ten largest clones capture roughly 4.2% of the sample.

Each collaborating institution followed its own protocols to collect whole blood in K2EDTA tubes. For TCRbeta analysis, collaborators shipped samples as frozen whole blood, isolated PBMCs, or DNA extracted from either of those sample types. The CDR3, from cysteine to phenylalanine, totals 15 residues. Only CDR3 DNA remains: 45 bases, in frame from the first base. Per the germline V gene, SNHLY is the CDR1 and FYNNEI is the CDR2. V is shortened by 2 bases, J by 0 bases, and the region joining them spans 10 bases. To note about this clone: Its antigen is unknown. The sample holds no much larger clone one base away, and base qualities are not on file.

This TCR was sampled from a young man with acute or convalescent COVID-19. The sample taken for sequencing was peripheral blood. The chain joins TRBV2 to TRBJ1-2; the D gene lacks a confident call. The DNA sequence is TGTGCCAGCAGTGAAAGGCGACTGGCTAACTATGGCTACACCTTC. Its protein is CASSERRLANYGYTF. Where the CDR3 stops, the reference TRBV2 and TRBJ1-2 genes take over; the full variable domain is EPEVTQTPSHQVTQMGQEVILRCVPISNHLYFYWYRQILGQKVEFLVSFYNNEISEKSEIFDDQFSVERPDGSNFTLKIRSTKLEDSAMYFCASSERRLANYGYTFGSGTRLTVV.